Listed below are T cell receptor beta chains from one sample, sequenced in a study of cytomegalovirus exposure and HLA in healthy donors. Assay: immunoSEQ multiplex PCR; the TCRdb copy retains only in-frame clones and omits some. In the table there are some 140,000 clones, about 66% of which are singletons. The sequencing sample was made of PBMCs. The source is a human donor in good health. Both conserved end residues are part of each CDR3. The order of the fields is D gene, J gene, V gene, CDR3 length, clone size, CDR3 protein, CDR3 DNA. D genes are given only for firm matches. The size of a clone is reported for some rows only, either as once, few or many, or as a class for expanded clones.

-,TRBJ2-5,TRBV7-2,13,-,CASSSTRESTQYF,TGTGCCAGCAGCTCAACTAGGGAGTCGACCCAGTACTTC
TRBD1,TRBJ1-5,TRBV19,13,-,CASSPQGGQPQHF,TGTGCCAGTAGTCCCCAGGGGGGTCAGCCCCAGCATTTT
-,TRBJ1-4,TRBV5-1,15,-,CASSLGPNDMKKLFF,TGCGCCAGCAGCTTGGGGCCCAACGACATGAAGAAACTGTTTTTT
-,TRBJ1-2,TRBV4-3,14,once,CASSPYEVNYGYTF,TGCGCCAGCAGCCCATATGAGGTGAACTATGGCTACACCTTC
-,TRBJ2-5,TRBV2,12,-,CATLAIQETQYF,TGTGCCACCCTAGCGATCCAAGAGACCCAGTACTTC
TRBD2,TRBJ2-3,TRBV4-1,18,-,CASSPSSGRGTSTDTQYF,TGCGCCAGCAGCCCTAGCAGCGGGAGGGGGACTAGCACAGATACGCAGTATTTT
-,TRBJ1-2,TRBV7-2,11,-,CASSLGGPTGF,TGTGCCAGCAGCTTAGGGGGGCCGACGGGATTC
TRBD2,TRBJ2-2,TRBV18,15,few,CASSLTSGSTGELFF,TGTGCCAGCTCACTAACTAGCGGGAGCACCGGGGAGCTGTTTTTT
-,TRBJ1-1,TRBV6-5,15,-,CASSYRTREGTEAFF,TGTGCCAGCAGTTACCGAACCAGGGAGGGGACTGAAGCTTTCTTT
TRBD1,TRBJ1-5,TRBV6-5,14,-,CASSPGTGIQPQHF,TGTGCCAGCAGTCCCGGGACAGGGATTCAGCCCCAGCATTTT
-,TRBJ1-4,TRBV6-5,15,-,CASSSAAAGGEKLFF,TGTGCCAGCAGCTCAGCGGCCGCAGGTGGTGAAAAACTGTTTTTT
TRBD2,TRBJ2-7,TRBV19,15,-,CATATELAGAYEQYF,TGTGCCACCGCCACCGAACTAGCGGGAGCCTACGAGCAGTACTTC
TRBD2,TRBJ2-7,TRBV9,14,few,CASSALADSYEQYF,TGTGCCAGCAGCGCACTAGCGGACTCCTACGAGCAGTACTTC
-,TRBJ2-7,TRBV4-2,13,-,CASSQSRDYEQYF,TGTGCCAGCAGCCAGTCCAGGGACTACGAGCAGTACTTC
TRBD2,TRBJ2-5,TRBV11-2,16,-,CASSSGTSGSFETQYF,TGTGCCAGCAGCTCCGGGACTAGCGGGAGTTTCGAGACCCAGTACTTC
TRBD2,TRBJ2-3,TRBV7-9,18,once,CASSDPGLAGVSTDTQYF,TGTGCCAGCAGCGATCCGGGACTAGCGGGGGTTAGCACAGATACGCAGTATTTT
TRBD1,TRBJ2-5,TRBV11-3,16,-,CASSLDGQGAGETQYF,TGTGCCAGCAGCTTAGATGGACAGGGCGCTGGAGAGACCCAGTACTTC
-,TRBJ2-3,TRBV9,16,-,CASSVVAGDPTDTQYF,TGTGCCAGCAGCGTAGTAGCAGGGGACCCCACAGATACGCAGTATTTT
TRBD1,TRBJ1-3,TRBV5-4,15,few,CASSPDRGPGNTIYF,TGTGCCAGCAGCCCCGACAGGGGGCCAGGAAACACCATATATTTT
-,TRBJ1-5,TRBV6-5,15,few,CASRKGPGSNQPQHF,TGTGCCAGCAGGAAAGGCCCAGGGAGCAATCAGCCCCAGCATTTT
-,TRBJ1-1,TRBV19,16,-,CASSIDPSLMNTEAFF,TGTGCCAGTAGTATAGATCCTTCCCTAATGAACACTGAAGCTTTCTTT
TRBD1,TRBJ2-5,TRBV9,14,-,CASSTGGGQETQYF,TGTGCCAGCAGTACAGGGGGCGGCCAAGAGACCCAGTACTTC
-,TRBJ2-1,TRBV4-3,15,few,CASSQGTGVVDEQFF,TGCGCCAGCAGCCAAGGGACGGGAGTCGTCGATGAGCAGTTCTTC
TRBD1,TRBJ2-5,TRBV23-1,20,-,CASSHKADRDRGRGGETQYF,TGCGCCAGCAGTCATAAAGCCGACCGGGACAGGGGGCGCGGTGGAGAGACCCAGTACTTC
-,TRBJ2-1,TRBV27,17,-,CASSLPRSQGTLNEQFF,TGTGCCAGCAGTCTCCCCCGTAGTCAGGGGACCCTCAATGAGCAGTTCTTC
TRBD1,TRBJ1-4,TRBV11-3,15,-,CASSPTTGANEKLFF,TGTGCCAGCAGCCCCACGACAGGGGCTAATGAAAAACTGTTTTTT
-,TRBJ1-5,TRBV6-1,13,-,CASTTGIDQPQHF,TGTGCCAGCACCACAGGGATAGATCAGCCCCAGCATTTT
TRBD2,TRBJ2-7,TRBV5-1,14,-,CASTPGGGTYEQYF,TGCGCCAGCACCCCTGGGGGGGGGACCTACGAGCAGTACTTC
TRBD1,TRBJ1-1,TRBV2,16,-,CASSLDLGQGGVIAFF,TGTGCCAGCAGCCTAGATTTGGGACAGGGAGGGGTTATCGCTTTCTTT
-,TRBJ2-5,TRBV14,14,-,CASSQGLRGETQYF,TGTGCCAGCAGCCAAGGTTTACGCGGAGAGACCCAGTACTTC
TRBD2,TRBJ2-3,TRBV11-3,15,-,CASSLGSGSTDTQYF,TGTGCCAGCAGCTTAGGTAGCGGGAGCACAGATACGCAGTATTTT
TRBD1,TRBJ1-2,TRBV18,15,-,CASSPVTGVSSGYTF,TGTGCCAGCTCACCGGTGACAGGGGTCTCCTCCGGCTACACCTTC
-,TRBJ2-1,TRBV19,13,-,CASSKTGYNEQFF,TGTGCCAGTAGTAAAACGGGATACAATGAGCAGTTCTTC
-,TRBJ2-5,TRBV6-5,13,once,CASGTKSGETQYF,TGTGCCAGCGGAACGAAATCGGGGGAGACCCAGTACTTC
-,TRBJ2-2,TRBV19,14,few,CASSFSGNTGELFF,TGTGCCAGTAGTTTTAGCGGGAACACCGGGGAGCTGTTTTTT
TRBD1,TRBJ2-5,TRBV7-7,15,-,CASSLFGTAQETQYF,TGTGCCAGCAGCTTATTTGGGACAGCCCAAGAGACCCAGTACTTC
-,TRBJ1-1,TRBV7-3,13,-,CASSLTRDTEAFF,TGTGCCAGCAGCCTAACACGGGACACTGAAGCTTTCTTT
-,TRBJ2-7,TRBV21-1,13,-,CASSKILTYEQYF,TGTGCCAGCAGCAAAATCCTAACCTACGAGCAGTACTTC
TRBD1,TRBJ1-5,TRBV19,12,-,CATRGSDQPQHF,TGTGCCACCAGGGGGAGCGATCAGCCCCAGCATTTT
TRBD1,TRBJ2-3,TRBV15,15,-,CATKPGQGTADTQYF,TGTGCCACCAAACCCGGACAGGGGACTGCAGATACGCAGTATTTT
-,TRBJ2-7,TRBV29-1,13,-,CSVEEDPGDEQYF,TGCAGCGTTGAAGAGGACCCGGGGGACGAGCAGTACTTC